These T cell receptor beta chains were read from a single sample in a study of cytomegalovirus exposure and HLA in healthy donors. The repertoire was sequenced with immunoSEQ multiplex PCR; TCRdb's copy has only in-frame clones and lacks some. The table includes over 250,000 clones, just over 85% detected once. Sequenced material: PBMCs. These receptors were taken from a man aged 35 to 55 in good health and CMV-seropositive. CDR3s include the opening cysteine and the closing phenylalanine or tryptophan. A D gene is named only where the DNA matches it firmly. Clone size appears in some rows only: once, few, many, or a class for an expanded clone.

TRBD2	TRBJ2-7	TRBV28	.	TGTGCCAGCAGTGGGGGGTGGGGGGGCTCCTACGAGCAGTACTTC	CASSGGWGGSYEQYF
.	TRBJ1-1	TRBV21-1	.	TGTGCCAGCAGCCAAGGACAGGGTAAGAACACTGAAGCTTTCTTT	CASSQGQGKNTEAFF
TRBD1	TRBJ2-7	TRBV7-3	once	TGTGCCAGCAGCCTCGACACAGGGGTCTACGAGCAGTACTTC	CASSLDTGVYEQYF
.	TRBJ1-2	TRBV5-1	.	TGCGCCAGCAGCTTCGGAACAGCTGTCGGGGACTATGGCTACACCTTC	CASSFGTAVGDYGYTF
TRBD1	TRBJ2-7	TRBV5-1	.	TGCGCCAGCAGCGGCGGACAGGGAACAAGCGACGAGCAGTACTTC	CASSGGQGTSDEQYF
TRBD1	TRBJ2-5	TRBV6-5	.	TGTGCCACCCCGGACAGGCCCCTGGAGACCCAGTACTTC	CATPDRPLETQYF
.	TRBJ2-1	TRBV6-5	few	TGTGCCAGCAGTTACGTGAATAGCGGTAATGAGCAGTTCTTC	CASSYVNSGNEQFF
.	TRBJ1-5	TRBV27	.	TGTGCCAGCAGTTTTAAGCCGATCGACAATCAGCCCCAGCATTTT	CASSFKPIDNQPQHF
.	TRBJ2-7	TRBV18	.	TGTGCCAGCTCACCACCGGAGAGCTCCTACGAGCAGTACTTC	CASSPPESSYEQYF
.	TRBJ2-6	TRBV10-3	once	TGTGCCATCGGAATGGCAGGGACTGGGGCCAACGTCCTGACTTTC	CAIGMAGTGANVLTF
TRBD1	TRBJ1-3	TRBV18	.	TGTGCCAGCCGAATGACAGGGGGCTCTGGAAACACCATATATTTT	CASRMTGGSGNTIYF
.	TRBJ2-7	TRBV5-1	.	TGCGCCAGCAGCCCGACGGGACAAGCCTACGAGCAGTACTTC	CASSPTGQAYEQYF
TRBD2	TRBJ2-5	TRBV27	.	TGTGCCAGCAGTCTCCTACCGGGACTAGCGGGAGGACCGGGGCGGGAGACCCAGTACTTC	CASSLLPGLAGGPGRETQYF
.	TRBJ2-7	TRBV11-2	.	TGTGCCAGCAGCTTTTCCCTCTACGAGCAGTACTTC	CASSFSLYEQYF
.	TRBJ1-2	TRBV6-5	.	TGTGCCAGCAGTTACTCCCGGGGGGCTCACTATGGCTACACCTTC	CASSYSRGAHYGYTF
TRBD2	TRBJ2-7	TRBV7-9	.	TGTGCCAGCAGCTCCTCGGGACTAGTCTCCTACGAGCAGTACTTC	CASSSSGLVSYEQYF
.	TRBJ1-4	TRBV5-5	few	TGTGCCAGCGGAAGGGGTACAACTAATGAAAAACTGTTTTTT	CASGRGTTNEKLFF
TRBD1	TRBJ1-2	TRBV28	.	TGTGCCAGCAGTCTACAACAGGGGTCTGGCTACACCTTC	CASSLQQGSGYTF
.	TRBJ2-3	TRBV15	.	TGTGCCACCAGCAGGACCGCGGGGAACACAGATACGCAGTATTTT	CATSRTAGNTDTQYF
.	TRBJ2-5	TRBV11-2	.	TGTGCCAGCAGCCGGGGAGACAGGATCCAAGAGACCCAGTACTTC	CASSRGDRIQETQYF
TRBD2	TRBJ2-3	TRBV5-1	.	TGCGCCAGCACGAGTCTCCGGGGATCGGCTAGCGGGATATCCCTTAGCACAGATACGCAGTATTTT	CASTSLRGSASGISLSTDTQYF
TRBD1	TRBJ2-1	TRBV29-1	.	TGCAGCGTCCTCGGGACAGGGGGCTACAATGAGCAGTTCTTC	CSVLGTGGYNEQFF
TRBD2	TRBJ2-1	TRBV7-6	once	TGTGCCAGCAGCTTACCACTTAGCGGGAGGGCTCTCAATGAGCAGTTCTTC	CASSLPLSGRALNEQFF
.	TRBJ2-7	TRBV5-6	.	TGTGCCAGCAGCTTGGGGGGGGGCAGTACCTACGAGCAGTACTTC	CASSLGGGSTYEQYF
.	TRBJ1-1	TRBV6-5	.	TGTGCCAGCAGTTACTTACAGGTAGCTGAAGCTTTCTTT	CASSYLQVAEAFF
.	TRBJ2-1	TRBV5-4	.	TGTGCCAGCAGCTTGGACAGGGAGAATGAGCAGTTCTTC	CASSLDRENEQFF
.	TRBJ2-7	TRBV28	.	TGTGCCAGCAGTTTTCTGGGAGAAACCTACGAGCAGTACTTC	CASSFLGETYEQYF
.	TRBJ1-5	TRBV19	once	TGTGCCAGTACCCGGACGGAGGGCAATCAGCCCCAGCATTTT	CASTRTEGNQPQHF
TRBD2	TRBJ2-1	TRBV7-6	.	TGTGCCAGCAGCCTTACGACTAGCGGGAGTGTCAATGAGCAGTTCTTC	CASSLTTSGSVNEQFF
TRBD2	TRBJ2-1	TRBV18	few	TGTGCCAGCTCACCTAGCGGGAGGACAAATGAGCAGTTCTTC	CASSPSGRTNEQFF
TRBD2	TRBJ2-3	TRBV12-5	.	TGTGCTAGTGGTTTGTCTAGCGGGAGAGATGATACGCAGTATTTT	CASGLSSGRDDTQYF
TRBD2	TRBJ2-2	TRBV27	few	TGTGCCAGCGGACTAGCGGGAGTAGTTTGGGACACCGGGGAGCTGTTTTTT	CASGLAGVVWDTGELFF
.	TRBJ1-1	TRBV2	.	TGTGCCAGCACAAATCCGAGGAACACTGAAGCTTTCTTT	CASTNPRNTEAFF
.	TRBJ2-7	TRBV7-8	once	TGTGCCAGCACCGACCGGAACAGTCGCTACGAGCAGTACTTC	CASTDRNSRYEQYF
.	TRBJ1-2	TRBV23-1	.	TGCGCCAGCAGTCAATCTTGGCGGATTCCGAGGGGGAACTATGGCTACACCTTC	CASSQSWRIPRGNYGYTF
.	TRBJ1-1	TRBV12-5	few	TGTGCTAGTGGTCTGGAACTAAACACTGAAGCTTTCTTT	CASGLELNTEAFF
TRBD1	TRBJ1-4	TRBV6-5	.	TGTGCCAGCAGTTGGAGAGACAGGGGCGGTGAAAAACTGTTTTTT	CASSWRDRGGEKLFF
TRBD1	TRBJ1-2	TRBV18	.	TGTGCCAGCTCACCCCCGACAGGGGAAGGCTATGGCTACACCTTC	CASSPPTGEGYGYTF
TRBD2	TRBJ2-3	TRBV28	.	TGTGCCAGCAGTTTATGGGTCCGGGGACTAGCGGCCGACGGGAGGGATACGCAGTATTTT	CASSLWVRGLAADGRDTQYF